A single sample is the source of the 5 T cell receptor beta chains below, sequenced in a study of CD8 T cells in Susac syndrome (dated by TCRdb to about 2019). Library prep was done by the immunoSEQ multiplex PCR assay. RNA was extracted using the RNeasy kit, and about 0.5 to 1 ug of the RNA was reverse transcribed with random hexamers. TCRdb trimmed the raw reads at Q25, called clones with MiXCR and kept productive beta chains. CDR3 protein duplicates are merged, each entry listing the most common genes and DNA. Here the sample has fewer than 200,000 distinct CDR3 sequences; approximately 94% occur a single time. The ten largest clones represent 0.12% of the sample. The sequenced sample consisted of CD4+ T cells from PBMCs. The source of these receptors is a human donor with Susac syndrome.

The rearrangement joins TRBV20-1 to TRBJ1-2; D is ambiguous. The CDR3 runs 15 residues. CDR1 DFQATT and CDR2 SNEGSKA come from the germline V gene (reference sequence). V lost 0 bases to trimming and J lost 3 bases, with 14 bases between them. The CDR3 region has the DNA TGCAGTGCTAGAGATGCCGTATCCTGGGACTATGGCTACACCTTC. This encodes CSARDAVSWDYGYTF.

The rearrangement uses TRBV3-1 and TRBJ2-7, with D maybe TRBD2 (6 bases). The CDR3 runs 14 residues. V dropped 4 bases and J dropped 1 base, with 11 bases sitting between them. In germline, CDR1 is LGHDT, CDR2 YNNKEL (reference sequence). DNA of the CDR3: TGTGCCAGCAGCCTAGCGGATACTTCCTACGAGCAGTACTTC. This encodes CASSLADTSYEQYF.

The chain combines TRBV20-1 with TRBJ1-6; D is undetermined. Germline loops: CDR1 DFQATT, CDR2 SNEGSKA (reference sequence). CDR3 size: 14 residues. Trimming shortened V by 2 bases and J by 8 bases, and 13 bases separated the two germline ends. Here the CDR3 reads CSARQASHDSPLHF. DNA for the CDR3: TGCAGTGCTAGACAGGCCTCGCATGATTCACCCCTCCACTTT.

The chain couples TRBV7-9 to TRBJ2-6; the D is unclear. Trimming took off 10 bases at V and 0 bases at J, with 7 bases between the two ends. Germline V lookup: CDR1 SEHNR, CDR2 FQNEAQ (reference sequence). The CDR3 sequence is 13 residues long. CDR3 sequence: CATQNSGANVLTF. The CDR3 bases are TGTGCCACCCAAAACTCTGGGGCCAACGTCCTGACTTTC.

The chain recombines TRBV6-2 or TRBV6-3 with TRBJ2-3; the match to TRBD2 covers 9 bases. The CDR3 has 16 residues. Germline V gene lookup returns CDR1 MNHEY and CDR2 SVGEGT. Trimming cost V 6 bases and J 5 bases; bases outside gene matches: 12. The CDR3 sequence is CASRIVSGGSKDTQYF. CDR3 nucleotide sequence: TGTGCCAGCAGGATCGTCAGCGGGGGGTCGAAAGATACGCAGTATTTT.